A selection of T cell receptor beta chains follows, all from one sample in a study of beta chain features in type 1 diabetes. Libraries were prepared by immunoSEQ multiplex PCR; TCRdb keeps only in-frame clonotypes and omits some of them. Of 200,000 to 250,000 clones listed, around 14% are singletons. Sequences were obtained from naive CD4+ T cells from blood. These receptors came from a woman aged 40 to 50 in good health. Both conserved end residues are part of each CDR3. The order of the fields is clone size, V gene, D gene, J gene, CDR3 DNA, CDR3 protein. A D gene is named only where the DNA matches it firmly. Expanded clones are given a class, and other clones once, few, many or no size at all.

abundance: few
v_gene: TRBV19
d_gene: NA
j_gene: TRBJ2-5
CDR3nt: TGTGCCAGTAGTATAGCAGGGATTAGCCAAGAGACCCAGTACTTC
CDR3aa: CASSIAGISQETQYF

abundance: few
v_gene: TRBV11-2
d_gene: TRBD1
j_gene: TRBJ1-1
CDR3nt: TGTGCCAGCAGCGCCGGGACAGCGAACACTGAAGCTTTCTTT
CDR3aa: CASSAGTANTEAFF

abundance: NA
v_gene: TRBV7-2
d_gene: NA
j_gene: TRBJ2-1
CDR3nt: TGTGCCAGCAGCCGGGGGGCGGAAGGAGAGCAGTTCTTC
CDR3aa: CASSRGAEGEQFF

abundance: NA
v_gene: TRBV5-1
d_gene: TRBD1
j_gene: TRBJ1-1
CDR3nt: TGCGCCAGCAGCCCGGGACAGGCCCCGCCGGAAGCTTTCTTT
CDR3aa: CASSPGQAPPEAFF

abundance: few
v_gene: TRBV5-1
d_gene: TRBD1
j_gene: TRBJ1-6
CDR3nt: TGCGCCAGCAGCTTGGCCCCGATGCAGGGGGCGAATTCACCCCTCCACTTT
CDR3aa: CASSLAPMQGANSPLHF

abundance: few
v_gene: TRBV6-5
d_gene: NA
j_gene: TRBJ2-3
CDR3nt: TGTGCCAGCAGGCAGACATTTACCCCCACAGATACGCAGTATTTT
CDR3aa: CASRQTFTPTDTQYF

abundance: few
v_gene: TRBV29-1
d_gene: NA
j_gene: TRBJ2-7
CDR3nt: TGCAGCGTTGAAGATCTTGGGGCAGGGTTCGAGCAGTACTTC
CDR3aa: CSVEDLGAGFEQYF

abundance: few
v_gene: TRBV4-3
d_gene: TRBD1
j_gene: TRBJ2-5
CDR3nt: TGCGCCAGCAGCCAAGATCTTGACAGGGGAAAGACCCAGTACTTC
CDR3aa: CASSQDLDRGKTQYF

abundance: NA
v_gene: TRBV11-2
d_gene: NA
j_gene: TRBJ2-3
CDR3nt: TGTGCCAGCAGCTTACGCGGGGGCGTTAGCACAGATACGCAGTATTTT
CDR3aa: CASSLRGGVSTDTQYF

abundance: NA
v_gene: TRBV7-9
d_gene: TRBD1
j_gene: TRBJ2-3
CDR3nt: TGTGCCAGCAGCTTGTCTATAGGACAGGGTATCCCAGATACGCAGTATTTT
CDR3aa: CASSLSIGQGIPDTQYF

abundance: few
v_gene: TRBV28
d_gene: NA
j_gene: TRBJ1-1
CDR3nt: TGTGCCAGCAGTTTATGGGGTAAGCCGGGGAACACTGAAGCTTTCTTT
CDR3aa: CASSLWGKPGNTEAFF

abundance: few
v_gene: TRBV7-9
d_gene: NA
j_gene: TRBJ1-2
CDR3nt: TGTGCCAGCAGCGACAGGCTCTATGGCTACACCTTC
CDR3aa: CASSDRLYGYTF

abundance: NA
v_gene: TRBV4-1
d_gene: TRBD1
j_gene: TRBJ1-3
CDR3nt: TGCGCCAGCAGCCAACCCTATCAGGGGGCCTTGAGAAACACCATATATTTT
CDR3aa: CASSQPYQGALRNTIYF

abundance: NA
v_gene: TRBV4-1
d_gene: NA
j_gene: TRBJ1-1
CDR3nt: TGCGCCAGCAGACCAGGGGAGGGGACCGTGAGTGAAGCTTTCTTT
CDR3aa: CASRPGEGTVSEAFF

abundance: NA
v_gene: TRBV9
d_gene: NA
j_gene: TRBJ2-7
CDR3nt: TGTGCCAGCAGCGTAGGAGGCCCGGCTTTCGGAGAGCAGTACTTC
CDR3aa: CASSVGGPAFGEQYF

abundance: few
v_gene: TRBV2
d_gene: NA
j_gene: TRBJ1-4
CDR3nt: TGTGCCAGCAATGGAGTAACTGAAAAACTGTTTTTT
CDR3aa: CASNGVTEKLFF

abundance: few
v_gene: TRBV10-3
d_gene: NA
j_gene: TRBJ2-7
CDR3nt: TGTGCCATCAGCGCACAGGGATCCGAGCAGTACTTC
CDR3aa: CAISAQGSEQYF

abundance: NA
v_gene: TRBV4-2
d_gene: NA
j_gene: TRBJ2-2
CDR3nt: TGTGCCAGCAGCCCCCCCGGGTCGGGTTCCCTCGGGGAGCTGTTTTTT
CDR3aa: CASSPPGSGSLGELFF

abundance: NA
v_gene: TRBV19
d_gene: TRBD1
j_gene: TRBJ1-1
CDR3nt: TGTGCCAGTAGTATTAGGGGGCGAACTGAAGCTTTCTTT
CDR3aa: CASSIRGRTEAFF

abundance: few
v_gene: TRBV4-3
d_gene: NA
j_gene: TRBJ1-3
CDR3nt: TGCGCCAGCAGCCAAGTCGGAGGAGGGGGAAACACCATATATTTT
CDR3aa: CASSQVGGGGNTIYF

abundance: few
v_gene: TRBV2
d_gene: NA
j_gene: TRBJ1-5
CDR3nt: TGTGCCAGCAGATCACAGGTACGCGGCAATCAGCCCCAGCATTTT
CDR3aa: CASRSQVRGNQPQHF

abundance: NA
v_gene: TRBV7-2
d_gene: TRBD1
j_gene: TRBJ1-3
CDR3nt: TGTGCCAGCAGACAGGGGGGCGGAAACACCATATATTTT
CDR3aa: CASRQGGGNTIYF

abundance: NA
v_gene: TRBV7-7
d_gene: TRBD1
j_gene: TRBJ2-2
CDR3nt: TGTGCCAGCAGCCCAGGGGCAGGGGGCTTCACCGGGGAGCTGTTTTTT
CDR3aa: CASSPGAGGFTGELFF

abundance: NA
v_gene: TRBV5-4
d_gene: TRBD2
j_gene: TRBJ2-3
CDR3nt: TGTGCCAGCAGCTCGAGCGGGGGCACAGATACGCAGTATTTT
CDR3aa: CASSSSGGTDTQYF

abundance: NA
v_gene: TRBV5-6
d_gene: TRBD1
j_gene: TRBJ2-7
CDR3nt: TGTGCCAGCAGCGCCCGGGACAGGGCTTTATTCTCCTACGAGCAGTACTTC
CDR3aa: CASSARDRALFSYEQYF

abundance: few
v_gene: TRBV13
d_gene: NA
j_gene: TRBJ1-2
CDR3nt: TGTGCCAGCAGCACCGGACAGTATGGCTACACCTTC
CDR3aa: CASSTGQYGYTF

abundance: NA
v_gene: TRBV7-9
d_gene: NA
j_gene: TRBJ1-1
CDR3nt: TGTGCCAGCAGCTTAGCGCAGGGGAATTCTTTCTTT
CDR3aa: CASSLAQGNSFF

abundance: few
v_gene: TRBV5-1
d_gene: NA
j_gene: TRBJ2-3
CDR3nt: TGCGCCAGCAGCCCAACTTGGGGCCCCCGAGAACAGTATTTT
CDR3aa: CASSPTWGPREQYF

abundance: NA
v_gene: TRBV14
d_gene: TRBD2
j_gene: TRBJ2-5
CDR3nt: TGTGCCAGCAGCCCCAGCGGGGGGGCCTTTGAGACCCAGTACTTC
CDR3aa: CASSPSGGAFETQYF

abundance: NA
v_gene: TRBV7-9
d_gene: TRBD1
j_gene: TRBJ1-1
CDR3nt: TGTGCCAGCAGCCCAGGGACAGGGGAAGGGGGCACTGAAGCTTTCTTT
CDR3aa: CASSPGTGEGGTEAFF

abundance: NA
v_gene: TRBV16
d_gene: TRBD1
j_gene: TRBJ2-7
CDR3nt: TGTGCCAGCAGCCCTGGACAGGGACAAAACTACGAGCAGTACTTC
CDR3aa: CASSPGQGQNYEQYF

abundance: NA
v_gene: TRBV19
d_gene: NA
j_gene: TRBJ2-2
CDR3nt: TGTGCCAGTAGTATCGACAGTCTGAACACCGGGGAGCTGTTTTTT
CDR3aa: CASSIDSLNTGELFF

abundance: NA
v_gene: TRBV19
d_gene: TRBD1
j_gene: TRBJ1-2
CDR3nt: TGTGCCAGTAGAAGACAGGGGACCTATGGCTACACCTTC
CDR3aa: CASRRQGTYGYTF

abundance: few
v_gene: TRBV6-6
d_gene: TRBD1
j_gene: TRBJ1-1
CDR3nt: TGTGCCAGCAGTTCCTCTGCTGACAGGGCGAGAGCTTTCTTT
CDR3aa: CASSSSADRARAFF

abundance: few
v_gene: TRBV7-9
d_gene: NA
j_gene: TRBJ2-7
CDR3nt: TGTGCCAGCAGCTTAAACAGGGAGACCTACGAGCAGTACTTC
CDR3aa: CASSLNRETYEQYF

abundance: few
v_gene: TRBV7-2
d_gene: NA
j_gene: TRBJ2-3
CDR3nt: TGTGCCAGCAGCTCAGGGATCTTCTCAGATACGCAGTATTTT
CDR3aa: CASSSGIFSDTQYF

abundance: NA
v_gene: TRBV11-2
d_gene: NA
j_gene: TRBJ2-5
CDR3nt: TGTGCCAGCAGCTTAGGAGGGGGAGAGACCCAGTACTTC
CDR3aa: CASSLGGGETQYF

abundance: few
v_gene: TRBV14
d_gene: TRBD1
j_gene: TRBJ1-4
CDR3nt: TGTGCCAGCAGCTCCCTGGACAGGGGTGCTAATGAAAAACTGTTTTTT
CDR3aa: CASSSLDRGANEKLFF

abundance: NA
v_gene: TRBV19
d_gene: NA
j_gene: TRBJ2-7
CDR3nt: TGTGCCAGTAGTACAGGGGTGGGGCCCTACGAGCAGTACTTC
CDR3aa: CASSTGVGPYEQYF

abundance: many
v_gene: TRBV23-1
d_gene: NA
j_gene: TRBJ1-2
CDR3nt: TGCGCCAGCAGGGGCAGGGACTATGGCTACACCTTC
CDR3aa: CASRGRDYGYTF

abundance: NA
v_gene: TRBV2
d_gene: TRBD1
j_gene: TRBJ1-2
CDR3nt: TGTGCCAGCAGGACAGGGCTTAACTATGGCTACACCTTC
CDR3aa: CASRTGLNYGYTF

abundance: few
v_gene: TRBV5-1
d_gene: NA
j_gene: TRBJ2-4
CDR3nt: TGCGCCAGCAGCTGGCTGCAGGACTCCCCAAAAAACATTCAGTACTTC
CDR3aa: CASSWLQDSPKNIQYF

abundance: NA
v_gene: TRBV4-3
d_gene: TRBD1
j_gene: TRBJ2-7
CDR3nt: TGCGCCAGCAGCCAGGCCCAGACAGGGTCCTACGAGCAGTACTTC
CDR3aa: CASSQAQTGSYEQYF

abundance: few
v_gene: TRBV7-2
d_gene: NA
j_gene: TRBJ1-2
CDR3nt: TGTGCCAGCAGCTTCCGTCCGGGGGACTATGGCTACACCTTC
CDR3aa: CASSFRPGDYGYTF

abundance: NA
v_gene: TRBV6-5
d_gene: NA
j_gene: TRBJ2-1
CDR3nt: TGTGCCAGCAGTTACTCCCGGGTGAACAATGAGCAGTTCTTC
CDR3aa: CASSYSRVNNEQFF

abundance: NA
v_gene: TRBV5-1
d_gene: TRBD1
j_gene: TRBJ2-7
CDR3nt: TGCGCCAGCTTCCCCGGGACAGGGGGCTACGAGCAGTACTTC
CDR3aa: CASFPGTGGYEQYF

abundance: once
v_gene: TRBV7-2
d_gene: TRBD2
j_gene: TRBJ2-5
CDR3nt: TGTGCCAGCAGCTTAATAACGGGGGGGCAAGAGACCCAGTACTTC
CDR3aa: CASSLITGGQETQYF

abundance: few
v_gene: TRBV6-1
d_gene: TRBD1
j_gene: TRBJ2-7
CDR3nt: TGTGCCAGCACCTCCCCTGGGGCAGGGGGCATTAAGCAGTACTTC
CDR3aa: CASTSPGAGGIKQYF

abundance: NA
v_gene: TRBV7-2
d_gene: TRBD2
j_gene: TRBJ2-1
CDR3nt: TGTGCCAGCAGCTTAGGGAGAGCGGGGGGGGTCTACAATGAGCAGTTCTTC
CDR3aa: CASSLGRAGGVYNEQFF

abundance: few
v_gene: TRBV7-9
d_gene: TRBD1
j_gene: TRBJ1-2
CDR3nt: TGTGCCAGCAGCTCCGGACAGGGGCCTTCCACTAACTATGGCTACACCTTC
CDR3aa: CASSSGQGPSTNYGYTF

abundance: few
v_gene: TRBV5-4
d_gene: NA
j_gene: TRBJ2-2
CDR3nt: TGTGCCAGCCAACAGGCCCCGAGGACCGGGGAGCTGTTTTTT
CDR3aa: CASQQAPRTGELFF

abundance: NA
v_gene: TRBV11-2
d_gene: TRBD1
j_gene: TRBJ2-5
CDR3nt: TGTGCCACCTCGGGACAGGGGGGGACCCAGTACTTC
CDR3aa: CATSGQGGTQYF

abundance: few
v_gene: TRBV2
d_gene: TRBD1
j_gene: TRBJ1-5
CDR3nt: TGTGCCAGCAGCCAGACAGGGGTGGGTCAGCCCCAGCATTTT
CDR3aa: CASSQTGVGQPQHF

abundance: few
v_gene: TRBV18
d_gene: NA
j_gene: TRBJ1-3
CDR3nt: TGTGCCAGCTCACCACCACAGGCATCCTCTGGAAACACCATATATTTT
CDR3aa: CASSPPQASSGNTIYF

abundance: NA
v_gene: TRBV6-5
d_gene: NA
j_gene: TRBJ2-7
CDR3nt: TGTGCCAGCAGTTACTCGAGACTAGTGACCTACGAGCAGTACTTC
CDR3aa: CASSYSRLVTYEQYF

abundance: NA
v_gene: TRBV5-4
d_gene: TRBD1
j_gene: TRBJ2-5
CDR3nt: TGTGCCAGCAGCCAGCAGGGGGCAGGAGGTGAGACCCAGTACTTC
CDR3aa: CASSQQGAGGETQYF

abundance: NA
v_gene: TRBV7-9
d_gene: NA
j_gene: TRBJ1-1
CDR3nt: TGTGCCACCCACAGGAACCCCCTTAACACTGAAGCTTTCTTT
CDR3aa: CATHRNPLNTEAFF